A selection of T cell receptor beta chains follows, all from one sample in a study of T cell changes during pregnancy in multiple sclerosis. TCRdb's table, derived via immunoSEQ multiplex PCR, lists solely in-frame clones and lacks some. The sample records approximately 99,000 clones, roughly 92% being singletons. The material was peripheral blood, obtained after pregnancy. These receptors were taken from a female donor with multiple sclerosis, enrolled in a pregnancy study. The CDR3 runs from the conserved cysteine through the conserved F or W. Fields, in order: D gene, V gene, CDR3 protein. A D gene is named only where the DNA matches it firmly.

.	TRBV21-1	CASSDPGIIRGPGGYTF
TRBD1	TRBV2	CASRDGQGVGYTF
TRBD1	TRBV14	CASSPQGARTDTQYF
TRBD2	TRBV7-3	CASSSSGSTYNEQFF
.	TRBV25-1	CASSSRGYTF
TRBD2	TRBV9	CASSNSGSSVETQYF
TRBD2	TRBV5-6	CASSLSGGDTTREYF
TRBD1	TRBV7-9	CASSPRQGSTPYEQYF
TRBD1	TRBV5-6	CASSRTGRNTEAFF
TRBD2	TRBV6-5	CASSRRGGMTQYF
.	TRBV5-6	CASSLGRSSYEQYF
TRBD1	TRBV11-2	CASSSDLRGLGEKLFF
TRBD2	TRBV29-1	CSVGSAGVSGGEQYF